This T cell receptor (beta chain) was profiled in a study of tumor and adjacent non-tumor tissue in lung cancer. Whole-study results and caveats: Tumor TCR diversity, when higher, was linked to shorter survival. Tumor repertoires had a smaller top 100 clone share than normal lung.

Comments on this clonotype: Its target is not known.

The library came from three nested PCR rounds adapted from ARM-PCR protocols. TCRdb used MiXCR to reprocess the multiplex PCR reads, holding one entry per CDR3 protein. The data show about 93,000 distinct CDR3 sequences, about 67% seen once. This sample's RNA came from whole unsorted tissue. Between August and November 2014, newly diagnosed, chemotherapy-naive lung cancer patients underwent thoracic surgery in China. This CDR3 is built from 14 residues. The germline CDR1 and CDR2 sequences are DFQATT and SNEGSKA (reference sequence). The V and J ends lost 4 bases and 2 bases respectively, with 14 bases between them.

This rearrangement joins TRBV20-1 to TRBJ2-5; maybe TRBD1 (6 bases). The sample taken for sequencing was lung tumor tissue. This TCR came from a man between 60 and 75 years old with non-small cell lung cancer. CDR3 loop: CSATANREQETQYF. CDR3 nucleotide sequence: TGCAGTGCTACCGCAAACAGGGAACAAGAGACCCAGTACTTC.